The 7 T cell receptor beta chains in this list originate from one sample, sequenced in a study of blood T cells in healthy people across ages. Primers used in a second PCR of about 6 to 11 cycles were a sample-barcoded 5' primer and a J-beta primer mix. TCRdb re-derived calls from the 5' RACE reads in MiXCR, one entry per CDR3 protein. Of around 400,000 distinct CDR3 sequences in the sample, over 45% are singletons; the top ten hold under 60%. Sequencing was done on a sample of blood. The source is a man aged 60 to 75 in good health.

For the CDR3, the DNA is TGTGCCAGCGGTGTCAGGGGAAATTTGTATGGCTACACCTTC. This translates into CASGVRGNLYGYTF. The V and J genes are TRBV3-1 and TRBJ1-2; maybe TRBD1 (6 bases). CDR3 size: 14 residues. CDR1 and CDR2 (germline): LGHDT, YNNKEL (reference sequence). V was clipped by 8 bases and J by 5 bases, with 18 bases between them.

The chain has TRBV19 and TRBJ2-5, with TRBD1 matching 8 bases. Unmatched junction bases numbered 12, after V lost 7 bases and J lost 11 bases. This CDR3 region has 13 residues. CDR1 and CDR2 from the germline V gene are LNHDA and SQIVND (reference sequence). CDR3 amino acids: CASKAQGATEQYF. The CDR3 DNA reads TGTGCCAGTAAGGCCCAGGGGGCAACGGAGCAGTACTTC.

The J gene is TRBJ2-7, the V gene TRBV5-5; 7 nucleotides match TRBD1. Trimming took 5 bases from V and 0 from J; bases not matched to a gene: 8. The length of the CDR3 is 15 residues. The germline gives CDR1 SGHKS, CDR2 YYEKEE (reference sequence). The CDR3 DNA follows: TGTGCCAGCAGTCCCCAGACAGGGAGCTCCTACGAGCAGTACTTC. Translation: CASSPQTGSSYEQYF.

This clonotype was picked up a small number of times. Possible read error: a much larger clone is one base away. The chain has TRBV7-2 and TRBJ2-1; D gene unclear. The J call is in doubt because the DNA end fits TRBJ2-7 better. Per germline, CDR1 SGHTA and CDR2 FQGNSA. This CDR3 region has 15 residues. CDR3 loop: CASSLATSIYNEQYF. The DNA for the CDR3 is TGTGCCAGCAGCTTAGCGACTTCCATATACAATGAGCAGTACTTC.

V gene TRBV5-1 combines with J gene TRBJ2-3, with a tentative D call TRBD2 (6 bases). CDR3 length equals 15 residues. From germline, CDR1 is SGHRS and CDR2 YFSETQ. Between the trimmed V and J ends, which lost 4 bases and 2 bases, there was a span of 14 bases. CDR3 DNA: TGCGCCAGCAGCCCGGCGGGGAGGACCACAGATACGCAGTATTTT. It translates to CASSPAGRTTDTQYF.

The V and J genes are TRBV20-1 and TRBJ2-7; TRBD1 is a possible D gene (6 bases). Trimming removed 6 bases at V and 3 bases at J, with 12 bases between. Germline V gene sequence: CDR1 DFQATT, CDR2 SNEGSKA (reference sequence). This CDR3 has 12 amino acids. The CDR3 sequence: CSAAGTIYEQYF. Here the CDR3 DNA reads TGCAGTGCCGCCGGGACAATCTACGAGCAGTACTTC.

This clonotype has a count of ten or more. In nucleotides, the CDR3 is TGTGCCAGCAGCTTAGACAGGCGAAGGGAGACCCAGTACTTC. This codes for CASSLDRRRETQYF. The gene calls are TRBV11-1 and TRBJ2-5, with D perhaps matching TRBD1 (5 bases). V lost 1 base and J lost 5, with 11 bases in between. The CDR3 totals 14 residues. Germline CDR1 SGHAT, CDR2 FQDESV (reference sequence).